The TCR beta chain described here comes from a study of cytomegalovirus exposure and HLA in healthy donors. Findings and caveats of the study: After further analysis at a later stage, 16,951 TCR beta sequences were associated with HLA alleles at 0.05 false discovery rate. Some V segments could not be told apart, so they were left out, TRBV6-2 and TRBV6-3 among them. In a later analysis, a genetic analysis reported fewer productive-TCR N-insertions in an Asian-associated ancestry cluster than the cohort average.

With respect to this clone: What it recognizes is unknown.

The primer mix had 60 Vbeta and 13 Jbeta primers. Method: immunoSEQ multiplex PCR; TCRdb's copy keeps in-frame clones and lacks some. The sample totals around 200,000 clones. The CDR3 consists of 14 residues. Germline lookup yields CDR1 SNHLY and CDR2 FYNNEI. V was pared by 5 bases and J by 4 bases, with 14 bases between. The chain links TRBV2 to TRBJ1-2; tentatively, D is TRBD1 (6 bases). Sequenced sample: PBMCs. This TCR came from a girl aged 2 to 10 in good health and CMV-seropositive. CDR3 coding DNA: TGTGCCAGCAGTATTTACAGGGATGGCTATGGCTACACCTTC. This encodes CASSIYRDGYGYTF.